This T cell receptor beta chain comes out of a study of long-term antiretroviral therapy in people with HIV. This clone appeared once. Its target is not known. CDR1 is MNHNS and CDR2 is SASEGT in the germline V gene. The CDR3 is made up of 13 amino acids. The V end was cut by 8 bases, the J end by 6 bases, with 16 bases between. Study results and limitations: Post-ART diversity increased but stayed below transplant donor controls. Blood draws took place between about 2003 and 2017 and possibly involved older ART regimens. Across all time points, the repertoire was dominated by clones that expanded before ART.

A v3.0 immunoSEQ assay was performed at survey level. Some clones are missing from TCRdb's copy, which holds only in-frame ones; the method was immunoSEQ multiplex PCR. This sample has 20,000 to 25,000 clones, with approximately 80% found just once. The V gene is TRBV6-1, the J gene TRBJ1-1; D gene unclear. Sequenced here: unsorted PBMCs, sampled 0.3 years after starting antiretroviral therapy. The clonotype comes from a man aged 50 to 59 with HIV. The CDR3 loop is CASGSLGSAEAFF. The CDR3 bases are TGTGCCAGCGGATCTTTAGGGTCCGCTGAAGCTTTCTTT.